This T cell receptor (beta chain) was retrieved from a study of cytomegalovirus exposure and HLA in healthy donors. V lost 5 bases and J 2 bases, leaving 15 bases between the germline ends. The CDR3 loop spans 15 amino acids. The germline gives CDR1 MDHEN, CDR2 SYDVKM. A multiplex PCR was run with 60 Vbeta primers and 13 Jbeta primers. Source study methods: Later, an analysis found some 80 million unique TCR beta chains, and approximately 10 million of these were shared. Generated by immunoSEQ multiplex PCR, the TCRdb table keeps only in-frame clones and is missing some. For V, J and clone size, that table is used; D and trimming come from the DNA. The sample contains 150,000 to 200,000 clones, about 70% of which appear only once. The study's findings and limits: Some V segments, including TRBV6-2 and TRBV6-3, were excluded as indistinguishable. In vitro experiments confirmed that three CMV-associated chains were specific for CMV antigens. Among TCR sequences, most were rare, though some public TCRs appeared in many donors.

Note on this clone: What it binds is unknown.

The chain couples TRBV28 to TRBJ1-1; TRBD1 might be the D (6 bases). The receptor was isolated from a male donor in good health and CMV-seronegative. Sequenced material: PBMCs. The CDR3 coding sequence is TGTGCCAGCAGTAGATTGGGACACAGCAACACTGAAGCTTTCTTT. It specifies CASSRLGHSNTEAFF.